The 27 T cell receptor beta chains reported below all come from one sample, sequenced in a study of T cell repertoires in cytomegalovirus infection. TCRdb processed the reads anew with MiXCR; each CDR3 protein has one entry. The repertoire holds a few hundred thousand distinct CDR3 sequences, roughly 15% seen once, with around 8.1% in the top ten. Sample: PBMCs. Receptor source: a human donor in good health (CMV status not recorded). Some clones in this sample may be carry-over from other donors' samples.

The chain is built from TRBV5-4 and TRBJ1-1; a possible D gene is TRBD1 (6 bases). Looked up from germline, CDR1 is SGHNT and CDR2 is YYREEE (reference sequence). V lost 4 bases to trimming and J lost 1 base, with 14 bases between them. This CDR3 has 15 residues. The CDR3: CASSVEQGRNTEAFF. In DNA, the CDR3 is TGTGCCAGCAGCGTTGAACAGGGCCGGAACACTGAAGCTTTCTTT.

This clonotype showed up just a few times. The CDR3 bases are TGCGCCAGCAGCCAAGAACCGCAGATAGCGGGAGGTTATAATGAGCAGTTCTTC. Translated, it gives CASSQEPQIAGGYNEQFF. The gene calls are TRBV4-1 and TRBJ2-1; 10 bases are a match to TRBD2. V lost 0 bases to trimming and J lost 7 bases; unmatched junction nucleotides: 12. In germline, CDR1 is MGHRA, CDR2 YSYEKL. CDR3 length: 18 residues.

This clonotype occurred many times. This chain connects TRBV28 to TRBJ2-7, with TRBD2 matching over 10 bases. The CDR3 is made up of 15 amino acids. The germline V gene encodes CDR1 MDHEN and CDR2 SYDVKM. The J segment lost 5 bases and the V segment lost 4 bases, leaving 8 bases of the junction unmatched. The CDR3 DNA sequence: TGTGCCAGCAGTTCAAGAGCGGGAGGGTTGAACGAGCAGTACTTC. Protein sequence: CASSSRAGGLNEQYF.

This clonotype was observed many times. The CDR3 DNA sequence: TGTGCCAGCAGTCGGGACAGGCAACGGTGTGAGCAGTTCTTC. It encodes CASSRDRQRCEQFF. The chain employs TRBV6-6 and TRBJ2-1, with TRBD1 identical over 8 bases. J lost 9 bases, V lost 5 bases, and 9 bases had no gene match. CDR1 and CDR2 from the germline V gene are MNHNY and SVGAGI (reference sequence). The CDR3 covers 14 residues.

This clonotype was picked up a small number of times. The chain employs TRBV29-1 and TRBJ2-7; D might be TRBD1 (6 bases). Germline V CDR1 and CDR2: SQVTM, ANQGSEA. V was shortened by 4 bases and J by 2 bases, with 15 bases between the two germline ends. The CDR3 consists of 14 residues. CDR3 loop: CSVGVQGMTYEQYF. CDR3 nucleotides: TGCAGCGTTGGAGTGCAGGGGATGACCTACGAGCAGTACTTC.

This clonotype has a count of ten or more. The J gene is TRBJ1-1, the V gene TRBV4-1; a possible D gene is TRBD1 (5 bases). Looked up from germline, CDR1 is MGHRA and CDR2 is YSYEKL. The CDR3 spans 15 residues. V lost 2 bases, J lost 3 bases, and 13 bases lay in between. The CDR3 DNA reads as TGCGCCAGCAGCCAACCAGGGCGGCGGGACACTGAAGCTTTCTTT. Its protein is CASSQPGRRDTEAFF.

This chain links TRBV5-4 with TRBJ1-1, with a tentative D call TRBD1 (5 bases). V was shortened by 4 bases and J by 3 bases, with 13 bases between the two germline ends. CDR1 is SGHNT and CDR2 is YYREEE in the germline V gene (reference sequence). The CDR3 totals 14 residues. The CDR3 sequence: CASSPPRGDTEAFF. The CDR3 coding sequence is TGTGCCAGCAGCCCCCCTAGGGGCGACACTGAAGCTTTCTTT.

This clonotype was counted at least ten times. The chain links TRBV7-2 to TRBJ2-7; D not certain. V dropped 1 base and J dropped 5 bases, with 6 bases sitting between them. Looked up from germline, CDR1 is SGHTA and CDR2 is FQGNSA. This CDR3 is 12 amino acids long. The CDR3 DNA is TGTGCCAGCAGCTTAGAAGGGAACGAGCAGTACTTC. Amino acids: CASSLEGNEQYF. Using reference TRBV7-2 and TRBJ2-7 for the parts outside the CDR3, the full variable domain is GAGVSQSPSNKVTEKGKDVELRCDPISGHTALYWYRQSLGQGLEFLIYFQGNSAPDKSGLPSDRFSAERTGGSVSTLTIQRTQQEDSAVYLCASSLEGNEQYFGPGTRLTVT.

CDR3: CSVPGWLTGELFF. The CDR3 DNA follows: TGCAGTGTCCCCGGCTGGCTCACCGGGGAGCTGTTTTTT. V and J are TRBV20-1 and TRBJ2-2; D is uncertain. Trimming took off 7 bases at V and 4 bases at J, with 13 bases between the two ends. From germline, CDR1 is DFQATT and CDR2 SNEGSKA (reference sequence). This CDR3 has 13 amino acids.

This clonotype was detected only a few times. This chain joins TRBV2 and TRBJ2-7, with D perhaps TRBD1 (5 bases). Germline V gives CDR1 SNHLY, CDR2 FYNNEI. The CDR3 covers 13 residues. The germline V and J ends were trimmed by 5 bases and 3 bases, with 11 bases remaining between them. CDR3 in DNA: TGTGCCAGCAGTATACAGGAGAACTACGAGCAGTACTTC. This codes for CASSIQENYEQYF.

The V gene is TRBV15, the J gene TRBJ1-5, with D possibly matching TRBD1 (5 bases). V was trimmed by 4 bases and J by 3 bases, leaving 10 bases between them. The CDR3 extends over 14 amino acids. Per germline, CDR1 LNHNV and CDR2 YYDKDF (reference sequence). The DNA for the CDR3 is TGTGCCACCAGCACTTCGACAGTCAATCAGCCCCAGCATTTT. It yields the protein CATSTSTVNQPQHF.

This clonotype came up many times. The chain carries TRBV4-3 and TRBJ1-6, with a tentative D call TRBD1 (6 bases). Trimming removed 0 bases at V and 10 bases at J, with 10 bases between. Germline assignment: CDR1 LGHNA and CDR2 YSLEER. The CDR3 length is 14 residues. This chain's CDR3 is CASSQDRGRSPLHF. The CDR3 DNA follows: TGCGCCAGCAGCCAAGACAGGGGTAGATCACCCCTCCACTTT.

This rearrangement joins TRBV20-1 to TRBJ2-5; the match to TRBD2 covers 7 bases. Per germline, CDR1 DFQATT and CDR2 SNEGSKA (reference sequence). V lost 7 bases and J lost 4; bases outside the gene matches: 12. This CDR3 has 14 residues. The CDR3 DNA sequence: TGCAGTGGGGGAGCGGGGCTAACTCGAGAGACCCAGTACTTC. Its translation: CSGGAGLTRETQYF.

Many counts were recorded for this clonotype. The V and J genes are TRBV6-2 or TRBV6-3 and TRBJ2-7; D is possibly TRBD2 (5 bases). CDR1 is MNHEY, CDR2 SVGEGT, per germline. V was clipped by 0 bases and J by 2 bases, with 8 bases between them. The CDR3 sequence is 14 residues long. CDR3 nucleotide sequence: TGTGCCAGCAGTTACTCTCAACTAGCCTACGAGCAGTACTTC. This codes for CASSYSQLAYEQYF.

The chain carries TRBV2 and TRBJ1-1; the D gene is possibly TRBD1 (5 bases). Germline-derived CDR1 and CDR2 are SNHLY and FYNNEI. V was clipped by 7 bases and J by 2 bases, with 14 bases between them. The CDR3 has 14 amino acids. The CDR3 nucleotides are TGTGCCAGCATCCTTCCCGGGGGAAACACTGAAGCTTTCTTT. The encoded protein is CASILPGGNTEAFF. The entire variable domain, with the rest obtained from reference TRBV2 and TRBJ1-1, is as follows: EPEVTQTPSHQVTQMGQEVILRCVPISNHLYFYWYRQILGQKVEFLVSFYNNEISEKSEIFDDQFSVERPDGSNFTLKIRSTKLEDSAMYFCASILPGGNTEAFFGQGTRLTVV.

The chain is built from TRBV5-1 and TRBJ2-7, with D perhaps given as TRBD1 or TRBD2 (5 bases each). CDR1 is SGHRS and CDR2 is YFSETQ in the germline V gene. V was trimmed by 3 bases and J by 4 bases, leaving 14 bases between them. The CDR3 runs to 14 residues. As DNA, the CDR3 is TGCGCCAGCAGCTCCCTGGGACCTTCATACGAGCAGTACTTC. This encodes CASSSLGPSYEQYF.

This clonotype was detected only a few times. The gene calls are TRBV5-1 and TRBJ1-1, with 7 bases lining up with TRBD1. V shed 3 bases and J 4 bases; nucleotides not matched to a gene: 9. CDR3 length equals 15 residues. Germline V lookup: CDR1 SGHRS, CDR2 YFSETQ. The CDR3: CASSSEGALGTEAFF. The CDR3 region has the DNA TGCGCCAGCAGCTCGGAGGGGGCTCTAGGCACTGAAGCTTTCTTT. Full variable domain (remainder filled in from reference TRBV5-1 and TRBJ1-1): KAGVTQTPRYLIKTRGQQVTLSCSPISGHRSVSWYQQTPGQGLQFLFEYFSETQRNKGNFPGRFSGRQFSNSRSEMNVSTLELGDSALYLCASSSEGALGTEAFFGQGTRLTVV.

The rearrangement joins TRBV29-1 to TRBJ1-2, with no clear D. Germline V lookup: CDR1 SQVTM, CDR2 ANQGSEA. V was clipped by 4 bases and J by 2 bases, with 11 bases between them. This CDR3 is built from 13 residues. CDR3 amino acids: CSVGEGLNYGYTF. DNA of the CDR3: TGCAGCGTTGGTGAGGGCCTAAACTATGGCTACACCTTC.

Many counts were recorded for this clonotype. The chain has TRBV11-3 and TRBJ2-5, with a tentative D call TRBD1 (5 bases). There are 18 residues in the CDR3. V lost 5 bases and J lost 3, with 25 bases in between. Germline CDR1 SGHNT, CDR2 YENEEA. Here the CDR3 DNA reads TGTGCCAGCAGCCCCTGGATCCTTAGGGGTTCCGACGAAGAGACCCAGTACTTC. This codes for CASSPWILRGSDEETQYF.

This clonotype was observed at least ten times. The genes are TRBV7-9 and TRBJ1-2; TRBD1 aligns across 8 bases. This CDR3 has 15 amino acids. V lost 5 bases, J lost 0 bases, and 5 bases stayed unmatched. Germline CDR1 SEHNR, CDR2 FQNEAQ (reference sequence). CDR3 residues: CASSPAGQANYGYTF. The DNA for the CDR3 is TGTGCCAGCAGCCCCGCGGGACAGGCTAACTATGGCTACACCTTC.

This chain joins TRBV5-4 and TRBJ2-5; unclear D gene. Germline CDR1 is SGHNT and CDR2 is YYREEE (reference sequence). This CDR3 comprises 14 residues. Trimming shortened V by 3 bases and J by 3 bases, and 12 bases separated the two germline ends. Written as DNA, the CDR3 is TGTGCCAGCAGCTCCGTAGACACAAAAGAGACCCAGTACTTC. Translating it yields CASSSVDTKETQYF.

This clonotype was seen repeatedly, ten times or more. V and J are TRBV10-3 and TRBJ2-2; D tentatively fits TRBD1 or TRBD2 (5 bases each). CDR3 length: 14 amino acids. CDR1 and CDR2 (germline): ENHRY, SYGVKD. V lost 8 bases and J 5 bases, leaving 15 bases between the germline ends. The CDR3 region is CAISEGIWTGELFF. CDR3 DNA: TGTGCCATCTCAGAGGGGATTTGGACCGGGGAGCTGTTTTTT.

In this sample, this clonotype turned up a few times. The rearrangement links TRBV6-1 to TRBJ1-4, with D perhaps TRBD1 (6 bases). V dropped 8 bases and J dropped 7 bases, with 23 bases sitting between them. The CDR3 has 16 amino acids. Germline values: CDR1 MNHNS, CDR2 SASEGT. DNA of the CDR3: TGTGCCAGCGGGGAGGCACAGGGAGTGTTTAGTGAAAAACTGTTTTTT. This sequence encodes CASGEAQGVFSEKLFF.

This clonotype turned up a few times. The chain uses TRBV5-6 and TRBJ2-2; 9 bases align to TRBD1. V gave up 4 bases and J gave up 3 bases; unmatched junction bases: 4. CDR1 is SGHDT, CDR2 YYEEEE, per germline. The CDR3 covers 15 residues. The DNA of the CDR3 is TGTGCCAGCAGCGGAGGGACAGGGCACACCGGGGAGCTGTTTTTT. Amino acids: CASSGGTGHTGELFF.

This clonotype has a handful of counts. CDR3 region: CASSYSVQGGYGYTF. Written as DNA, the CDR3 is TGTGCCAGCAGTTACTCGGTTCAGGGAGGCTATGGCTACACCTTC. The rearrangement uses TRBV6-6 and TRBJ1-2; perhaps TRBD1 as D (5 bases). V gave up 0 bases and J gave up 4 bases, with 12 bases separating them. The CDR3 covers 15 residues. Germline V gives CDR1 MNHNY, CDR2 SVGAGI (reference sequence).

The V and J genes are TRBV4-2 and TRBJ1-2, with D uncertain. The CDR3 runs to 13 residues. Germline CDR1 is LGHNA and CDR2 is YNFKEQ. V dropped 1 base and J dropped 4 bases, with 7 bases sitting between them. The CDR3 region has the DNA TGTGCCAGCAGCCAAGGGTTAAGCTATGGCTACACCTTC. Amino acid sequence: CASSQGLSYGYTF.

The table lists this clonotype with a few counts. The chain is built from TRBV6-5 and TRBJ1-4; no firm D call. Germline assignment: CDR1 MNHEY and CDR2 SVGAGI. This CDR3 is built from 12 residues. With 10 bases removed from V and 7 bases from J, the gap between germline ends came to 13 bases. The CDR3 loop reads CATDKISEKLFF. CDR3 nucleotide sequence: TGTGCCACCGACAAGATTTCTGAAAAACTGTTTTTT.